This T cell receptor beta chain stems from a study of cytomegalovirus exposure and HLA in healthy donors. The PCR made use of 60 Vbeta and 13 Jbeta primers. Profiled with immunoSEQ multiplex PCR; TCRdb holds only in-frame clones, not every one. The data show 20,000 to 25,000 clones, with 79% seen just once and about 4.2% held by the top ten. A note on this clone: Its specificity is unknown.

V gave up 5 bases and J gave up 2 bases; unmatched junction bases: 9. Germline V CDR1 and CDR2: MNHNY, SVGAGI (reference sequence). CDR3 length: 15 amino acids. Findings and limits, study-wide: Likely technical artifact: a cluster of highly shared sequence variants.

The source is a male donor in good health and CMV-seronegative. Sequenced: PBMCs. J is TRBJ2-7 and V is TRBV6-6, with TRBD1 matching 7 bases. The CDR3 nucleotides are TGTGCCAGCAGTATCCCCCAGGGGGTGGCCTACGAGCAGTACTTC. Translation: CASSIPQGVAYEQYF.